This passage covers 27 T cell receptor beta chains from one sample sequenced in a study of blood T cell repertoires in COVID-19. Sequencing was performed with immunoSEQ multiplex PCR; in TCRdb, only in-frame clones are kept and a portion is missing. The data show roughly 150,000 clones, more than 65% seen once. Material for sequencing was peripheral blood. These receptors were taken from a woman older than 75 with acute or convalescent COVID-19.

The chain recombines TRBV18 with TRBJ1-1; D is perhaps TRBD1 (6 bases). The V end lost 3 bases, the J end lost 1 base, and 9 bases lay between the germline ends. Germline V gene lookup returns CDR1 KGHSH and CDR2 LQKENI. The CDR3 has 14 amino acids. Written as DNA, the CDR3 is TGTGCCAGCTCACCGGGGGCGCGGAACACTGAAGCTTTCTTT. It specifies CASSPGARNTEAFF.

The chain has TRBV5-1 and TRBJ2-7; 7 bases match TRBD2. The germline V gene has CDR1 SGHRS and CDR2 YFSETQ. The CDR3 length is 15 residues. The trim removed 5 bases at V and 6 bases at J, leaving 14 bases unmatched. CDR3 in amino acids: CASRISTSPPSEQYF. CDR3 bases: TGCGCCAGCAGAATCTCGACTAGCCCTCCGAGCGAGCAGTACTTC.

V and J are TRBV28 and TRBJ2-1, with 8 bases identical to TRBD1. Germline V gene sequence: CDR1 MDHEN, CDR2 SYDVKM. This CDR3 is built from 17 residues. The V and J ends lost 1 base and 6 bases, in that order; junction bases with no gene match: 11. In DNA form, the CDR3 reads TGTGCCAGCAGTTTATCCGGACAGGGCCGGGGCGGCAATGAGCAGTTCTTC. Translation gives CASSLSGQGRGGNEQFF.

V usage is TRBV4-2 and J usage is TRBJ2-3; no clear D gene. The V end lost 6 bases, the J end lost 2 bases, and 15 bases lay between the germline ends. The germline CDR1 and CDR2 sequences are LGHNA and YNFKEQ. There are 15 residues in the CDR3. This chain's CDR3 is CASRESNSPTDTQYF. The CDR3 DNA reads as TGTGCCAGCAGAGAAAGCAACTCTCCCACAGATACGCAGTATTTT.

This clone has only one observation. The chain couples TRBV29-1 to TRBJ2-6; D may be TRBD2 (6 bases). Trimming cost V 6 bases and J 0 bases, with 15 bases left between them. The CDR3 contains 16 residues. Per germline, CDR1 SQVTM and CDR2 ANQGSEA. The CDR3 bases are TGCAGCGTCTCTAGCGTGGGGCTCTCTGGGGCCAACGTCCTGACTTTC. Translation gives CSVSSVGLSGANVLTF.

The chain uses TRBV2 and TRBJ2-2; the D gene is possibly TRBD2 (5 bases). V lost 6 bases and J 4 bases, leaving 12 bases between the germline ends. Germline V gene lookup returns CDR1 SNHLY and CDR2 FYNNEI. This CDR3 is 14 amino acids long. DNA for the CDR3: TGTGCCAGCAGGACCCACGGGGTCACCGGGGAGCTGTTTTTT. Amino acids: CASRTHGVTGELFF. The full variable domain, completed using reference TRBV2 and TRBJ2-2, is EPEVTQTPSHQVTQMGQEVILRCVPISNHLYFYWYRQILGQKVEFLVSFYNNEISEKSEIFDDQFSVERPDGSNFTLKIRSTKLEDSAMYFCASRTHGVTGELFFGEGSRLTVL.

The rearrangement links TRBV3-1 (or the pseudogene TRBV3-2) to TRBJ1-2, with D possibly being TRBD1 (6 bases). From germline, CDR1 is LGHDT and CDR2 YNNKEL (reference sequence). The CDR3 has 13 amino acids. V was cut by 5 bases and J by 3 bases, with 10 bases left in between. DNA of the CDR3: TGTGCCAGCAGCATCAGGGGAGACTATGGCTACACCTTC. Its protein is CASSIRGDYGYTF.

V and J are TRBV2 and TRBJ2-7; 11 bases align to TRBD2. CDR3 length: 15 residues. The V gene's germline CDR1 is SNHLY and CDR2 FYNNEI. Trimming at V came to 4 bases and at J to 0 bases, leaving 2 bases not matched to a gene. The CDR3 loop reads CASSVTSGSSYEQYF. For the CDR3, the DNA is TGTGCCAGCAGTGTAACTAGCGGGAGCTCCTACGAGCAGTACTTC.

CDR3 DNA: TGTGCCAGCAGTGCCTCCACTAGCGTCGAGGAGACCCAGTACTTC. Protein: CASSASTSVEETQYF. The chain couples TRBV25-1 to TRBJ2-5; 7 bases agree with TRBD2. This CDR3 spans 15 amino acids. J lost 5 bases, V lost 4 bases, and 10 bases had no gene match. Looked up from germline, CDR1 is MGHDK and CDR2 is SYGVNS.

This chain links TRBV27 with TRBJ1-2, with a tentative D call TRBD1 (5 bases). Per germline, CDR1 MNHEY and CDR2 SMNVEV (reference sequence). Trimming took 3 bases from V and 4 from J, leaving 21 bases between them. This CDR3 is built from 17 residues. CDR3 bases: TGTGCCAGCAGTTTGCGCACCTTAGGGCCGGGGGGCTATGGCTACACCTTC. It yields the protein CASSLRTLGPGGYGYTF.

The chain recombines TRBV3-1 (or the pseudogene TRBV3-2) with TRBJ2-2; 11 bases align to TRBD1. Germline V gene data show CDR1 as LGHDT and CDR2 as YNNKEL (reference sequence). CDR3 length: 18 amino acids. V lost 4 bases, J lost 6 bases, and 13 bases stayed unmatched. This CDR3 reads CASSRRTGGPSGAGELFF. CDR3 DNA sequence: TGTGCCAGCAGCCGCCGGACAGGGGGCCCCTCGGGGGCCGGGGAGCTGTTTTTT.

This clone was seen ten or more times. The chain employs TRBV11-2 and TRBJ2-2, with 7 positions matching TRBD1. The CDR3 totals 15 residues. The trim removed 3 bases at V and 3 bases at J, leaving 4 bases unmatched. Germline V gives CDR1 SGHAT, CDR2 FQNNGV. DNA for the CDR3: TGTGCCAGCAGCTTGACAAGGGGGCACACCGGGGAGCTGTTTTTT. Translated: CASSLTRGHTGELFF.

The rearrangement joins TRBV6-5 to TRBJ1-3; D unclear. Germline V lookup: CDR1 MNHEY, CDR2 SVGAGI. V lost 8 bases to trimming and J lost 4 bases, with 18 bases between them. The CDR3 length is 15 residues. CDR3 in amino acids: CASVPIERWGNTIYF. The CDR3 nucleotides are TGTGCCAGCGTCCCAATTGAGCGTTGGGGAAACACCATATATTTT.

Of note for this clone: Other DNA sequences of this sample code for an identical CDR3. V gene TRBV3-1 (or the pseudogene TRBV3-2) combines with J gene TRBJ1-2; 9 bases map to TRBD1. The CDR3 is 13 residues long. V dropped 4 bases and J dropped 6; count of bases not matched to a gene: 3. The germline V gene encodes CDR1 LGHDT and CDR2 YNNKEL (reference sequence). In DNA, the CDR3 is TGTGCCAGCAGCCTGGGACAGGGAAATGGCTACACCTTC. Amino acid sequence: CASSLGQGNGYTF.

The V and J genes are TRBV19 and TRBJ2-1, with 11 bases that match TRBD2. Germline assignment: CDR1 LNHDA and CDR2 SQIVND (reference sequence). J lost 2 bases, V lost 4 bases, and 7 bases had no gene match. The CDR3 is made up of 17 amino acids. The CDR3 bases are TGTGCCAGTAGTAGCCTAGCGGGAGGTGGGACCTACAATGAGCAGTTCTTC. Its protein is CASSSLAGGGTYNEQFF. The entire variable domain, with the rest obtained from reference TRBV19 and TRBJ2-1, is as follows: DGGITQSPKYLFRKEGQNVTLSCEQNLNHDAMYWYRQDPGQGLRLIYYSQIVNDFQKGDIAEGYSVSREKKESFPLTVTSAQKNPTAFYLCASSSLAGGGTYNEQFFGPGTRLTVL.

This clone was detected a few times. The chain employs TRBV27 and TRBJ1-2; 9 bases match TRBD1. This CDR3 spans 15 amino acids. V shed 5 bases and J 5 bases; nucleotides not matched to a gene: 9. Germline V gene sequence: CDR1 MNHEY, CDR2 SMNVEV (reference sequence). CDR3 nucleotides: TGTGCCAGCAGTCCCGGGACAGGGTCAGGATATGGCTACACCTTC. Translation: CASSPGTGSGYGYTF.

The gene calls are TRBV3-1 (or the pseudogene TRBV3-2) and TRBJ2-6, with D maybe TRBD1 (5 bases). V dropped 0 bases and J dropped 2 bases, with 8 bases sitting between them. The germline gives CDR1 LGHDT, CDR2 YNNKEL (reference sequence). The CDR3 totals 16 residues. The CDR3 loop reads CASSQDLTAGANVLTF. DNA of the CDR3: TGTGCCAGCAGCCAAGATCTGACAGCTGGGGCCAACGTCCTGACTTTC.

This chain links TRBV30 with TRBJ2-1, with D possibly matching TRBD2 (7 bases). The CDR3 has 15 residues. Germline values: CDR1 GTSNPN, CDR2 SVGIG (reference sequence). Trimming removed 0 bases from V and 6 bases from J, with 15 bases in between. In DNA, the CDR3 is TGTGCCTGGAGTGTACCTAAGGGGGGGCTCAATGAGCAGTTCTTC. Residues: CAWSVPKGGLNEQFF. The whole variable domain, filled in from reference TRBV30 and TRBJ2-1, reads SQTIHQWPATLVQPVGSPLSLECTVEGTSNPNLYWYRQAAGRGLQLLFYSVGIGQISSEVPQNLSASRPQDRQFILSSKKLLLSDSGFYLCAWSVPKGGLNEQFFGPGTRLTVL.

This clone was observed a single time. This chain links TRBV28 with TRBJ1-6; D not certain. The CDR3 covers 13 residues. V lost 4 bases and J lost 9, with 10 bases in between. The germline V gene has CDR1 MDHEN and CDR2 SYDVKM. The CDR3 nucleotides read TGTGCCAGCAGTTCCCTACCTCTTTCACCCCTCCACTTT. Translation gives CASSSLPLSPLHF.

Here the CDR3 DNA reads TGTGCCAGTAGTGGCGCGGCGAACACCGGGGAGCTGTTTTTT. The encoded protein is CASSGAANTGELFF. The chain carries TRBV19 and TRBJ2-2; D is unclear. This CDR3 comprises 14 residues. Germline CDR1 is LNHDA and CDR2 is SQIVND (reference sequence). V shed 5 bases and J shed 0 bases, with 7 bases lying between them.

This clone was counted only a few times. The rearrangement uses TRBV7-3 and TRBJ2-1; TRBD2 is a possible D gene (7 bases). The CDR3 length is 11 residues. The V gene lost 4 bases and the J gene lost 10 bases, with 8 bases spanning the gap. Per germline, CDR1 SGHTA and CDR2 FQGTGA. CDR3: CASSSGGEQFF. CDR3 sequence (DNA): TGTGCCAGCAGCTCGGGGGGCGAGCAGTTCTTC.

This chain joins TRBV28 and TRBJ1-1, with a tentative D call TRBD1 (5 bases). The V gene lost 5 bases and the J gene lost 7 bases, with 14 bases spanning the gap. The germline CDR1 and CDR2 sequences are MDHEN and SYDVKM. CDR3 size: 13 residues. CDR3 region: CASSPPPTGEAFF. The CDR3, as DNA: TGTGCCAGCAGTCCCCCCCCAACAGGTGAAGCTTTCTTT. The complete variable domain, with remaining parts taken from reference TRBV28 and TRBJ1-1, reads DVKVTQSSRYLVKRTGEKVFLECVQDMDHENMFWYRQDPGLGLRLIYFSYDVKMKEKGDIPEGYSVSREKKERFSLILESASTNQTSMYLCASSPPPTGEAFFGQGTRLTVV.

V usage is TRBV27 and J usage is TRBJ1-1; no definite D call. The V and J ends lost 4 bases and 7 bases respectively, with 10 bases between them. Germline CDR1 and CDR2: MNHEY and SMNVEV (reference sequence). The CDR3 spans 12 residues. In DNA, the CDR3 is TGTGCCAGCAGTTACCGGGGAGGTGAAGCTTTCTTT. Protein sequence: CASSYRGGEAFF.

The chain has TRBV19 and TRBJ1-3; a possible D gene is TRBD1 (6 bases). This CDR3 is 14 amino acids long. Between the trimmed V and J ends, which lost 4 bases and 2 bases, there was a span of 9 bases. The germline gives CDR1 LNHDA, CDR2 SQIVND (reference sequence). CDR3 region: CASSTTGAGNTIYF. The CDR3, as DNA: TGTGCCAGTAGTACGACAGGAGCTGGAAACACCATATATTTT.

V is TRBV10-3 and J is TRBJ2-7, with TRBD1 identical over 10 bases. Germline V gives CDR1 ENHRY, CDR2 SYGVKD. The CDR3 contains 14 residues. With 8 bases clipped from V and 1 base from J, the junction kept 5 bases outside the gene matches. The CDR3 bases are TGTGCCATCGCCCGGGACAGGGGATCCTACGAGCAGTACTTC. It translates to CAIARDRGSYEQYF.

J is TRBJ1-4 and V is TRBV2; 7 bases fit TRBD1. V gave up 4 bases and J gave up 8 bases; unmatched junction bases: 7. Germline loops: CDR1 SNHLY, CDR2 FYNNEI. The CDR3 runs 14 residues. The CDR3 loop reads CASSARQGTEKLFF. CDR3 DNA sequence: TGTGCCAGCAGTGCGAGACAGGGAACCGAAAAACTGTTTTTT.

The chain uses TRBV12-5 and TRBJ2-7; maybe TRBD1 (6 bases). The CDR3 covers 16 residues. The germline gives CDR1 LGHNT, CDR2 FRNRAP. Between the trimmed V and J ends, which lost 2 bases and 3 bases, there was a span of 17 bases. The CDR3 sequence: CASGLLKPGHNYEQYF. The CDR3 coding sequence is TGTGCTAGTGGTTTGCTAAAACCGGGACACAACTACGAGCAGTACTTC.